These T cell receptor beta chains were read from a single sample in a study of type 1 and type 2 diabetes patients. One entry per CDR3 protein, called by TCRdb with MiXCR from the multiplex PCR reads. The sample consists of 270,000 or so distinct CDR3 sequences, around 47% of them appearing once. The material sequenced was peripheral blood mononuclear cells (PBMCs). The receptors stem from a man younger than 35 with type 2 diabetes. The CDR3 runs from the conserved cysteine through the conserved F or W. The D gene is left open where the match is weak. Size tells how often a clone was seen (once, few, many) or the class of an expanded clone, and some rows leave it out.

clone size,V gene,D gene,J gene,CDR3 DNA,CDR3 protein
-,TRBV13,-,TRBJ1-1,TGTGCCAGCAGCTTAGGGGGGGCAAATATGAACACTGAAGCTTTCTTT,CASSLGGANMNTEAFF
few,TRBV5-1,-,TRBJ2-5,TGCGCCAGCAGCCTTTACAGCACCCAAGAGACCCAGTACTTC,CASSLYSTQETQYF
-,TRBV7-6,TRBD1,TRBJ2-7,TGTGCCAGCAGCTACGGGACAGCCGACTACGAGCAGTACTTC,CASSYGTADYEQYF
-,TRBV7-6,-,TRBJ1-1,TGTGCCAGCAGCTTAGGGGGACGGGTGGTAGCTTTCTTT,CASSLGGRVVAFF
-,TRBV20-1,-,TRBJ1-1,TGCAGTGCTAGAGCGTCCCGGGGGACCTACACTGAAGCTTTCTTT,CSARASRGTYTEAFF
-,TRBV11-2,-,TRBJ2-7,TGTGCCAGCAGCTTAGATCTACGCGACGAGCAGTACTTC,CASSLDLRDEQYF
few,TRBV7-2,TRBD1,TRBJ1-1,TGTGCCAGTTACGGCGGGACAGGGGACACTGAAGCTTTCTTT,CASYGGTGDTEAFF
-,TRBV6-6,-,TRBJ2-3,TGTGCCAGCAGTCCCCCCATGCAGCCTAGCACAGATACGCAGTATTTT,CASSPPMQPSTDTQYF
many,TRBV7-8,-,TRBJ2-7,TGTGCCAGCAGCTTAGACGGAACACTCTACGAGCAGTACTTC,CASSLDGTLYEQYF
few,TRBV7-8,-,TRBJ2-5,TGTGCCAGCAGCTTGAATGGAATCCAAGAGACCCAGTACTTC,CASSLNGIQETQYF
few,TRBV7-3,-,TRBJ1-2,TGTGCCAGCAGTTCCACCGGGCCTGCCGACTATGGCTACACCTTC,CASSSTGPADYGYTF
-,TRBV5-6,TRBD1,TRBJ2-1,TGTGCCAGCAGCTTGGGCGTGAACAGGGGTGAGCAGTTCTTC,CASSLGVNRGEQFF
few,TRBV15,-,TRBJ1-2,TGTGCCACCAGCAGACACTGGGGGCGGCGGGGCTACACCTTC,CATSRHWGRRGYTF
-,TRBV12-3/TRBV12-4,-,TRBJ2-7,TGTGCCAGCAGCGACAGGATGTCCTTCTACGAGCAGTACTTC,CASSDRMSFYEQYF
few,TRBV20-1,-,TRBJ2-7,TGCAGTGCTATCGACGGGGACTTCTACGAGCAGTACTTC,CSAIDGDFYEQYF
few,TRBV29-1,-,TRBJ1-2,TGCAGCGTTGAGGGCGGGGGTGGCTATGGCTACACCTTC,CSVEGGGGYGYTF
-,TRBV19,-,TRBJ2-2,TGTGCCAGTAGGAACCAGGGGGAGCTGTTTTTT,CASRNQGELFF
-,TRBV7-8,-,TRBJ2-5,TGTGCCAGCAGCTTGTACCAAGAGACCCAGTACTTC,CASSLYQETQYF
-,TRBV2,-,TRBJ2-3,TGTGCCAGCTGGGACGGGCGGTCCGATACGCAGTATTTT,CASWDGRSDTQYF
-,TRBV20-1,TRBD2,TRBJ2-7,TGCAGTGCTAGAGATACTAGCGGAATCTCCTACGAGCAGTACTTC,CSARDTSGISYEQYF
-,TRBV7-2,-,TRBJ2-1,TGTGCCAGCAGCCCACGGGATCATTACAATGAGCAGTTCTTC,CASSPRDHYNEQFF
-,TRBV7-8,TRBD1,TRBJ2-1,TGTGCCAGCAGCTTGAGGGGACAGGGGGCGCTTTTTGAGCAGTTCTTC,CASSLRGQGALFEQFF
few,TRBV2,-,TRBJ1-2,TGTGCCAGCAGCGATCCTGGGTTGGGGATTGGCGGTACCAACTATGGCTACACCTTC,CASSDPGLGIGGTNYGYTF
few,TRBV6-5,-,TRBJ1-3,TGTGCCAGCAGTTACGGCGGGGGTCTGGAAAACACCATATATTTT,CASSYGGGLENTIYF
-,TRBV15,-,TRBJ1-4,TGTGCCACCAGCAGACGGGGGTGGAGTGAAAAACTGTTTTTT,CATSRRGWSEKLFF
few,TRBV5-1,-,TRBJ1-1,TGCGCCAGCAGCTTGGAGCGGGGGGTCACTGAAGCTTTCTTT,CASSLERGVTEAFF
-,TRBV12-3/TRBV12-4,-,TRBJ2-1,TGTGCCAGCAGTTTAGGCCTAGCCCTGACTGAGCAGTTCTTC,CASSLGLALTEQFF
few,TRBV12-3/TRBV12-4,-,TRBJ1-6,TGTGCCAGCAGTTTGTCGGGGGATTCACCCCTCCACTTT,CASSLSGDSPLHF
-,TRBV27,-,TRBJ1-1,TGTGCCAGCCAAGGACTGAACACTGAAGCTTTCTTT,CASQGLNTEAFF
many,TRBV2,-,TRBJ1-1,TGTGCCAGCAACTCGATCCGGGGGAACACTGAAGCTTTCTTT,CASNSIRGNTEAFF
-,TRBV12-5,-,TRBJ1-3,TGTGCTAGTGCTGGGGGTTGGGGAAACACCATATATTTT,CASAGGWGNTIYF
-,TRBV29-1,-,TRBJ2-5,TGCAGCGTTGCCAGGGGAGTCCAAGAGACCCAGTACTTC,CSVARGVQETQYF
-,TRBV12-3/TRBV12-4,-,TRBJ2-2,TGTGCCAGCAGCCTCTGGGGAGCCGGGGAGCTGTTTTTT,CASSLWGAGELFF